A single sample gave rise to the 9 T cell receptor beta chains below, sequenced in a study of PD-1 blockade in classical Hodgkin lymphoma. The assay was immunoSEQ multiplex PCR, and TCRdb's table has in-frame clones only and misses some. The data contain around 970 clones, roughly 83% of them singletons. Each patient's relapse followed autologous stem cell transplantation, and brentuximab vedotin exposure varied. Magnetic negative selection isolated CD8+ T cells from thawed PBMCs. The sample in question was CD8+ T cells from blood, obtained at baseline. The origin of the receptors is a human donor with classical Hodgkin lymphoma.

About this clone itself: Germline and junction disagree at one end, which may indicate a read error. J is TRBJ2-5 and V is TRBV6-5; no firm D call. Germline CDR1 reads MNHEY; CDR2 reads SVGAGI. The CDR3 is 15 residues long. CDR3 residues: CAISGHTPVKETQYF. CDR3 DNA sequence: TGTGCCATCAGTGGCCACACCCCCGTAAAAGAGACCCAGTACTTC.

The V and J genes are TRBV7-9 and TRBJ2-7; 9 bases match TRBD1. The CDR3 runs to 17 residues. V was pared by 4 bases and J by 5 bases, with 15 bases of the junction left unmatched. The germline V gene encodes CDR1 SEHNR and CDR2 FQNEAQ (reference sequence). The DNA of the CDR3 is TGTGCCAGCAGCTCGATGGCCCTCCGGACAGGGGTGGACGAGCAGTACTTC. Translated, it gives CASSSMALRTGVDEQYF.

The chain is built from TRBV4-1 and TRBJ2-1; 9 nucleotides line up with TRBD2. Germline assignment: CDR1 MGHRA and CDR2 YSYEKL. The junction had 10 bases not matched to a gene; V was cut back by 4 bases and J by 0 bases. The CDR3 runs 18 residues. CDR3: CASSRISRSGSSYNEQFF. The CDR3 nucleotides read TGCGCCAGCAGCCGAATCTCCCGTAGCGGGAGCTCCTACAATGAGCAGTTCTTC.

The chain carries TRBV5-1 and TRBJ2-7, with D perhaps matching TRBD2 (6 bases). The V gene lost 1 base and the J gene lost 6 bases, with 17 bases spanning the gap. CDR1 and CDR2 from the germline V gene are SGHRS and YFSETQ. CDR3 length equals 15 residues. The CDR3 protein is CASSLWSGDPTEQYF. The CDR3 coding sequence is TGCGCCAGCAGCTTGTGGTCGGGAGATCCCACCGAGCAGTACTTC.

This sequence joins TRBV11-2 and TRBJ2-7; D unresolved. The ends were cut back, 5 bases at V and 2 bases at J, with 13 bases in the middle. Germline V gene sequence: CDR1 SGHAT, CDR2 FQNNGV. CDR3 length equals 14 residues. CDR3 protein: CASSPAGTAYEQYF. DNA of the CDR3: TGTGCCAGCAGCCCGGCAGGCACCGCCTACGAGCAGTACTTC.

V and J are TRBV2 and TRBJ1-1; D call uncertain. The CDR3 has 17 amino acids. The ends were cut back, 2 bases at V and 3 bases at J, with 19 bases in the middle. CDR1 and CDR2 from the germline V gene are SNHLY and FYNNEI. The CDR3 coding sequence is TGTGCCAGCAGTGAACATCGGGCTGGGAAGGGAGACACTGAAGCTTTCTTT. As protein: CASSEHRAGKGDTEAFF.

V gene TRBV5-4 combines with J gene TRBJ1-1; D is ambiguous. Trimming stripped 0 bases from V and 1 base from J, with 4 bases between. The CDR3 is 13 amino acids. The germline V gene encodes CDR1 SGHNT and CDR2 YYREEE (reference sequence). The CDR3 loop is CASSLGSNTEAFF. CDR3 DNA: TGTGCCAGCAGCTTGGGCTCGAACACTGAAGCTTTCTTT.

V gene TRBV4-1 combines with J gene TRBJ2-7, with TRBD1 identical over 11 bases. Germline V gene sequence: CDR1 MGHRA, CDR2 YSYEKL. The trim removed 6 bases at V and 3 bases at J, leaving 4 bases unmatched. The CDR3 has 14 residues. DNA for the CDR3: TGCGCCAGCAGTCCCGGGACAGGGGGCTACGAGCAGTACTTC. Amino acids: CASSPGTGGYEQYF.

The V gene is TRBV5-1, the J gene TRBJ2-1; the match to TRBD2 covers 9 bases. CDR1 is SGHRS, CDR2 YFSETQ, per germline. This CDR3 comprises 16 residues. V was clipped by 1 base and J by 8 bases; unmatched bases: 10. The CDR3 here is CASSLYSSGGFDEQFF. CDR3 nucleotides: TGCGCCAGCAGCTTGTATTCCAGCGGGGGGTTTGATGAGCAGTTCTTC.